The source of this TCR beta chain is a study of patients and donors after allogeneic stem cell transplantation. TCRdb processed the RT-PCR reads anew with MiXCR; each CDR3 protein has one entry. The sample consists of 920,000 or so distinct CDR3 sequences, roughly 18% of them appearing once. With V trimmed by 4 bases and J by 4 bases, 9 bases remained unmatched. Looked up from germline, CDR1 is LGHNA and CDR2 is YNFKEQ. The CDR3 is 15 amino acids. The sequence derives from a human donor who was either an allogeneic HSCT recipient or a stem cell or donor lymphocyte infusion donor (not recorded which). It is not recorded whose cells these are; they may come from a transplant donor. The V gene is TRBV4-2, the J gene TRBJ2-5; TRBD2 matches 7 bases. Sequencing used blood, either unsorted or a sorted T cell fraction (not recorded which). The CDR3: CASSPTSSIGETQYF. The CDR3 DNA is TGTGCCAGCAGCCCGACTAGCTCCATAGGAGAGACCCAGTACTTC.